Here is one T cell receptor beta chain with its context. This clone was seen a handful of times. Its antigen is not yet known. Qualities for individual bases were not recorded, and no much larger clone is one base off. Other DNA sequences in the sample encode the same CDR3. The cohort comprised some 680 healthy bone marrow donors. All cohort members were sampled while nominally healthy, although unrecorded immune exposures were likely present. The donor tested CMV seropositive, placing the donor among the approximately 290 seropositive members of the cohort. A peripheral blood sample was provided by each donor, and peripheral blood mononuclear cells were used for TCR beta sequencing. Genomic DNA extraction from the blood cell samples was performed with the Qiagen DNeasy Blood Extraction Kit. Libraries were built with the immunoSEQ multiplex PCR assay. The multiplex PCR relied on a mix of 60 forward primers for TCR Vbeta segments and 13 reverse primers for TCR Jbeta segments. A multiplex PCR assay on genomic DNA amplified the CDR3 region of rearranged TCR beta genes. The amplified TCR beta libraries were sequenced on the Illumina HiSeq System as 87-base-pair reads. As for the original processing: In a later analysis, some 80 million unique TCR beta chains were counted across the approximately 640 repertoires, and around 10 million of these chains were shared by at least two donors. Raw reads were error-corrected and collapsed into unique sequences with a nearest-neighbor algorithm that merged closely related sequences to remove PCR and sequencing errors. V, D and J gene segments were assigned by aligning CDR3 sequences to IMGT reference sequences. For a sequence to be retained, a match of at least six nucleotides to both a V gene segment and a J gene segment was required. A rearrangement counted as productive if the CDR3 had no stop codons and remained in frame with V and J, and every other rearrangement counted as non-productive. CDR3 was defined by IMGT convention, running from the second conserved V-encoded cysteine to the conserved J-encoded phenylalanine. Sequences without an unambiguous match to a single V gene segment were excluded from the earlier analysis of about 600 of the donors. In an earlier analysis of some 590 of the donors, a V segment was called functional when productive rearrangements were above 56.7%, and segregating when the standard deviation between donors exceeded 5%. To diagnose cytomegalovirus status from the catalog of TCR beta chain sequences, a statistical classification framework was built. A later analysis assigned V and J genes by comparing TCR nucleotide sequences with IMGT/GENE-DB human TR gene sequences. A later analysis assigned CDR3 sequences and most-parsimonious VDJ recombination scenarios with the TCRdist pipeline. In a later analysis, each TCR beta chain was defined by its CDR3 amino acid sequence together with its V-gene family, and reads without a unique V-gene family were excluded. To address suspected cross-contamination and a sequencing artifact, a later analysis removed 592 highly shared, low-generation-probability nucleotide sequences. For each public chain, a later analysis derived a clonal expansion index from normalized ranks of inferred template counts within each repertoire. In a later analysis, generation probabilities were computed using a VDJ recombination model fitted to out-of-frame rearrangements, and the results were checked against IGoR. In a later analysis, hypergeometric tests were used to score TCR-TCR, TCR-HLA and TCR-CMV co-occurrence, with a repertoire-size bias correction applied to TCR pairs. A later analysis estimated false discovery rates by permuting HLA or CMV assignments 20 times. A later analysis grouped co-occurring TCRs with DBSCAN, adding TCRdist sequence similarity when clustering within HLA-allele-positive subsets. Repertoires with fewer than 30,000 or more than 120,000 public chains, plus five repertoires with anomalous nucleotide sharing, were excluded from co-occurrence clustering. TCRdb carries this immuneACCESS record with in-frame sequences only. Its versions omit some clonotypes, under half of them owing to an unresolved V gene in the studies checked, with the rest unexplained. V and J calls and clone size follow that table, whereas D and trimming were derived from the DNA. The sample profile shows around 160,000 clones; roughly 79% of them were found once. Of the sample, about 14% is held by the ten largest clones.

The junction shows trimming of 0 bases on V and 0 bases on J, plus 8 bases between the germline ends. The CDR3 covers 15 residues, taking in both the cysteine and the phenylalanine. The retained sequence is limited to the CDR3, 45 bases, with the frame set at the first base. In the germline V gene, CDR1 corresponds to MGHRA and CDR2 to YSYEKL. These data originate in a study of cytomegalovirus exposure and HLA in healthy donors (dated by TCRdb to about 2017). Broadly, across the study: According to an earlier analysis of 550 to 750 of the donors, 200 million or so T cells yielded 90 million to 130 million unique TCR beta sequences and approximately 300 Gb of sequence data. A later analysis re-examined previously published TCR beta repertoires from just over 650 donors and added high-resolution HLA genotyping to investigate patterns of TCR occurrence. A handful of DR-DQ haplotypes were treated as single units for association and clustering because of strong linkage in the cohort. Genome-wide SNP genotypes for about 65% of the roughly 670 donors were used in a later genetic analysis, which treated that subset as a discovery cohort. Every discovery cohort repertoire had been produced on one sequencing platform. Class I and class II HLA loci were covered by the typing at four-digit resolution. Alongside the repertoire data, information on donor age, sex, ethnicity and CMV serostatus was compiled. High-throughput TCR immunosequencing, statistical association of individual TCRs with disease status, and machine learning were combined to predict cytomegalovirus infection status. To decide whether each TCR beta V gene segment behaved as functional or pseudogenic, an earlier analysis of some 580 of the donors relied on high-throughput TCR beta sequencing. Using immunosequencing, the study profiled T cell repertoires from 640 or so subjects and related those repertoires to cytomegalovirus serostatus. Rather than drawing on any new phenotypic data, the later analysis identified candidate immune exposures from TCR beta sequences and the way those sequences occurred across donors. The study aimed to test whether signatures of past pathogen exposure could be identified by cataloging public T cell receptors. An early release that covered 500 to 800 HLA-typed donors contained around 300 gigabases of sequencing data and approximately 85 million unique TCR sequences. The number of donors typed differed by locus, with 629-630 for A, B, C, DRB1 and DQB1, about 500 for DQA1, about 610 for DPA1, and some 450 for DPB1. Along with the roughly 700-subject first cohort, a separate validation cohort of around 110 different subjects was used. Of the approximately 400 genotyped donors, roughly 85% fell in the genetic ancestry cluster associated with self-reported Caucasian donors. Across 398 genotyped donors of the cohort, an average of about 220,000 unique TCR beta nucleotide sequences per donor were sequenced, and around 20% of those sequences were non-productive. What the study reported, not specific to this receptor: A later analysis found that TCR association rates varied across HLA loci, with DRB1 alleles showing the most associated TCRs and HLA-C alleles the fewest. Linkage disequilibrium might explain the correlated functional status among segregating V segments, but an unknown experimental factor could not be excluded. According to a later analysis, parvovirus B19, influenza, CMV and Epstein-Barr virus appeared linked to several top co-occurrence clusters. Because counts were too low, seventeen rarely observed V segments, including chromosome 9 orphons, were excluded from the earlier analysis of several hundred of the donors. In a later analysis, HLA-associated TCR beta chains were found to be more clonally expanded and to have lower generation probabilities than equally common non-associated chains. A group of highly shared sequence variants was considered likely to be a technical artifact of the sequencing pipeline. An association between a missense DCLRE1C variant and V-gene and J-gene trimming of TCR beta chains was found in a later genetic analysis and replicated in an independent cohort. Some IMGT-functional V segments, including TRBV6-2 and TRBV6-3, could not be told apart with the 87-base-pair reads, so those segments were excluded. Broadly in line with IMGT annotations, most TCR beta V segments showed up in productive rearrangements about 90% or about 30% of the time in an earlier analysis of approximately 600 of the donors. According to a later analysis, most CMV-associated TCR beta chains appeared to be HLA-restricted, and the HLA associations seemed to be driven largely by CMV exposure. In the study, approximately 150 TCR beta chains were listed as associated with cytomegalovirus. In this cohort, only TCR beta chains were sequenced, and detectable features were limited by the absence of alpha or paired-chain data. A later analysis associated approximately 17,000 TCR beta sequences with specific HLA alleles at a false discovery rate of 0.05. Immune exposure information for the cohort was limited to CMV serostatus. Three of the identified cytomegalovirus-associated TCR beta chains were confirmed in vitro to be specific for cytomegalovirus antigens. Strong co-occurrence of HLA alleles, especially DR and DQ, made assigning TCR associations to individual alleles difficult. According to the authors, the approach could potentially be generalized to other disease states and immunological phenotypes. In a later genetic analysis, fewer N-insertions in productive TCRs were reported among donors in an Asian-associated ancestry cluster than the roughly 700-donor mean. In both the original and validation cohorts, the classifier was reported to diagnose cytomegalovirus status with high specificity and sensitivity. HLA typing was unavailable for some donors at each locus, so association tests used only the typed subset. A further reported finding was that TCR beta sequences accurately predicted the HLA-A and HLA-B alleles for most subjects in the first cohort. Sequencing depth was assumed to be roughly uniform across donors in the presence/absence analyses, though that assumption may not hold. Across donors, most TCR sequences were observed very rarely, whereas some public TCRs were present in many individuals.

The sample was PBMCs. This TCR came from a man aged 50-60 years in good health and CMV-seropositive. This receptor chain uses TRBV4-1 and TRBJ1-1, with TRBD1 perhaps the D gene, on 6 matching bases. The CDR3 loop reads CASSQDRGMNTEAFF. The nucleotides are TGCGCCAGCAGCCAAGACAGGGGAATGAACACTGAAGCTTTCTTT.